These 18 T cell receptor beta chains were sequenced from one sample in a study of T cell responses to AZD1222 COVID-19 vaccine (dated by TCRdb to the early 2020s). The time point label corresponds to: about 28 days (+/-7) after the second vaccine dose. Taken with the paper, the label for treatment or condition translates to: meningococcal conjugate vaccine given as trial control. The library came from the immunoSEQ multiplex PCR assay. Sourced from immuneACCESS, this table was stored by TCRdb with only in-frame sequences that have V and J called. A share of the clones is absent; for the studies checked, an unresolved V gene accounts for under half, and the remainder has no known explanation. The table for this sample lists 150,000 or so clones; approximately 90% of them were counted only once. The top ten clones comprise 3.5% to 4.5% of the sample. The sample consisted of peripheral blood, taken 28 days after the second dose of the MenACWY control vaccine. Receptor source: an adult who received the MenACWY meningococcal vaccine as a control.

The chain combines TRBV5-6 with TRBJ2-4; TRBD1 or TRBD2 may be the D gene (5 bases each). Trimming left V 6 bases short and J 0 bases short, with 13 bases between. CDR1 SGHDT and CDR2 YYEEEE come from the germline V gene. This CDR3 region has 15 residues. The CDR3 loop is CASTWGRLAKNIQYF. The CDR3 bases are TGTGCCAGCACCTGGGGACGGCTAGCCAAAAACATTCAGTACTTC.

This chain connects TRBV19 to TRBJ2-2, with D possibly TRBD2 on 5 matching bases. CDR3 size: 16 residues. Looked up from germline, CDR1 is LNHDA and CDR2 is SQIVND (reference sequence). V shed 6 bases and J shed 0 bases, with 14 bases lying between them. The CDR3 sequence is CASSTGRAPNTGELFF. As DNA, the CDR3 is TGTGCCAGTAGCACCGGGCGGGCCCCGAACACCGGGGAGCTGTTTTTT. The variable domain in full, with the rest retrieved from reference TRBV19 and TRBJ2-2, is DGGITQSPKYLFRKEGQNVTLSCEQNLNHDAMYWYRQDPGQGLRLIYYSQIVNDFQKGDIAEGYSVSREKKESFPLTVTSAQKNPTAFYLCASSTGRAPNTGELFFGEGSRLTVL.

This clone was counted only a few times. V gene TRBV28 combines with J gene TRBJ1-6, with D tentatively TRBD1 (5 bases). Germline loops: CDR1 MDHEN, CDR2 SYDVKM. Trimming stripped 4 bases from V and 0 bases from J, with 19 bases between. The CDR3 runs 19 residues. The CDR3 spells CASSYSAGWGSSYNSPLHF. CDR3 nucleotides: TGTGCCAGCAGTTACAGTGCAGGGTGGGGAAGCTCCTATAATTCACCCCTCCACTTT. Looking up the rest from reference TRBV28 and TRBJ1-6 gives the full variable domain: DVKVTQSSRYLVKRTGEKVFLECVQDMDHENMFWYRQDPGLGLRLIYFSYDVKMKEKGDIPEGYSVSREKKERFSLILESASTNQTSMYLCASSYSAGWGSSYNSPLHFGNGTRLTVT.

This chain links TRBV2 with TRBJ2-3; D is unclear. The CDR3 consists of 16 residues. Trimming cost V 2 bases and J 3 bases, with 15 bases left between them. CDR1 and CDR2 (germline): SNHLY, FYNNEI. The CDR3 sequence: CASSEWKRLGTDTQYF. The CDR3 region has the DNA TGTGCCAGCAGTGAATGGAAGCGTTTGGGGACAGATACGCAGTATTTT.

The V and J genes are TRBV7-2 and TRBJ1-5; tentatively, D is TRBD1 (5 bases). Germline assignment: CDR1 SGHTA and CDR2 FQGNSA. V was pared by 1 base and J by 5 bases, with 9 bases between. The CDR3 length is 14 residues. This CDR3 is CASSLGGEHQPQHF. The CDR3 DNA reads as TGTGCCAGCAGCTTAGGGGGGGAACATCAGCCCCAGCATTTT.

V usage is TRBV7-9 and J usage is TRBJ2-7, with D perhaps TRBD2 (5 bases). Germline lookup yields CDR1 SEHNR and CDR2 FQNEAQ (reference sequence). This CDR3 contains 15 residues. Trimming took off 1 base at V and 7 bases at J, with 17 bases between the two ends. CDR3 in DNA: TGTGCCAGCAGCTTAGAGGTGGCTAGCTGGCGGGAGCAGTACTTC. It codes for CASSLEVASWREQYF.

The sample holds a few counts of this clone. V and J are TRBV24-1 and TRBJ2-7; D is possibly TRBD1 (5 bases). V shed 8 bases and J shed 3 bases, with 16 bases lying between them. Germline loops: CDR1 KGHDR, CDR2 SFDVKD. This CDR3 comprises 14 residues. The DNA of the CDR3 is TGTGCCACCACCCTAATTTTTGACAGCTACGAGCAGTACTTC. This codes for CATTLIFDSYEQYF.

As DNA, the CDR3 is TGTGCCCACTCTACCCAAAGCGGGAGTTCCGAGCAGTACTTC. Translating it yields CAHSTQSGSSEQYF. The chain couples TRBV30 to TRBJ2-7, with TRBD2 matching 8 bases. The germline V gene encodes CDR1 GTSNPN and CDR2 SVGIG (reference sequence). The CDR3 consists of 14 residues. V was pared by 8 bases and J by 6 bases, with 15 bases of the junction left unmatched.

The genes are TRBV5-1 and TRBJ2-7; D is ambiguous. From germline, CDR1 is SGHRS and CDR2 YFSETQ. CDR3 size: 15 residues. The ends were cut back, 0 bases at V and 5 bases at J, with 15 bases in the middle. CDR3 sequence: CASSLEVSGGNEQYF. The DNA of the CDR3 is TGCGCCAGCAGCTTGGAAGTCTCGGGTGGCAACGAGCAGTACTTC. The variable domain in full, completed from reference TRBV5-1 and TRBJ2-7, reads KAGVTQTPRYLIKTRGQQVTLSCSPISGHRSVSWYQQTPGQGLQFLFEYFSETQRNKGNFPGRFSGRQFSNSRSEMNVSTLELGDSALYLCASSLEVSGGNEQYFGPGTRLTVT.

The chain is built from TRBV7-9 and TRBJ1-1, with 8 bases fitting TRBD1. The ends lost 4 bases at V and 1 base at J; junction bases unmatched: 8. Looked up from germline, CDR1 is SEHNR and CDR2 is FQNEAQ (reference sequence). The CDR3 loop spans 16 amino acids. The CDR3 sequence is CASSSSPGTGNTEAFF. The CDR3 region has the DNA TGTGCCAGCAGCTCATCACCCGGGACAGGGAACACTGAAGCTTTCTTT.

The V gene is TRBV28, the J gene TRBJ1-5, with D perhaps matching TRBD1 (6 bases). Trimming took off 6 bases at V and 6 bases at J, with 21 bases between the two ends. This CDR3 is 16 amino acids long. The V gene's germline CDR1 is MDHEN and CDR2 SYDVKM. The CDR3 nucleotides read TGTGCCAGCAGCATACAGGGCATGTCCGTAGGTCAGCCCCAGCATTTT. This translates into CASSIQGMSVGQPQHF.

V gene TRBV3-1 (or the pseudogene TRBV3-2) combines with J gene TRBJ2-7; the D is unclear. V was trimmed by 1 base and J by 4 bases, leaving 14 bases between them. The CDR3 contains 15 residues. CDR1 is LGHDT, CDR2 YNNKEL, per germline (reference sequence). As DNA, the CDR3 is TGTGCCAGCAGCCAAGTCGCGGAAAATGGGTACGAGCAGTACTTC. Amino acid sequence: CASSQVAENGYEQYF.

The chain is built from TRBV30 and TRBJ1-5; tentatively, D is TRBD1 (5 bases). CDR1 and CDR2 from the germline V gene are GTSNPN and SVGIG (reference sequence). The CDR3 is made up of 15 amino acids. V lost 2 bases, J lost 4 bases, and 15 bases lay in between. CDR3 loop: CAWSLPGPGNQPQHF. The CDR3 DNA reads as TGTGCCTGGAGTCTTCCGGGACCGGGAAATCAGCCCCAGCATTTT.

The genes are TRBV7-2 and TRBJ1-2; 7 positions match TRBD1. This CDR3 is 14 amino acids long. CDR1 is SGHTA and CDR2 is FQGNSA in the germline V gene. Trimming removed 3 bases from V and 6 bases from J; junction bases left unmatched: 7. CDR3 residues: CASSFTGQANGYTF. CDR3 sequence (DNA): TGTGCCAGCAGCTTCACAGGACAGGCGAATGGCTACACCTTC. Drawing the rest from reference TRBV7-2 and TRBJ1-2, the complete variable domain is GAGVSQSPSNKVTEKGKDVELRCDPISGHTALYWYRQSLGQGLEFLIYFQGNSAPDKSGLPSDRFSAERTGGSVSTLTIQRTQQEDSAVYLCASSFTGQANGYTFGSGTRLTVV.

The rearrangement uses TRBV27 and TRBJ2-7, with 11 bases fitting TRBD2. This CDR3 comprises 16 residues. The trim removed 6 bases at V and 0 bases at J, leaving 7 bases unmatched. Germline CDR1 MNHEY, CDR2 SMNVEV (reference sequence). DNA for the CDR3: TGTGCCAGCAGGGCGGGACTAGCGGAAAACTCCTACGAGCAGTACTTC. It translates to CASRAGLAENSYEQYF.

CDR3: CASSRGDRDTEAFF. DNA for the CDR3: TGTGCCAGTAGTAGAGGCGACAGGGACACTGAAGCTTTCTTT. The chain combines TRBV19 with TRBJ1-1, with 7 nucleotides matching TRBD1. CDR1 and CDR2 from the germline V gene are LNHDA and SQIVND (reference sequence). J gave up 3 bases and V 4 bases, and 5 bases lay outside the gene matches. The CDR3 length is 14 residues.

The CDR3 reads CASSRPGGGEQYF. The CDR3 region has the DNA TGTGCCAGCAGCCGACCCGGGGGGGGCGAGCAGTACTTC. The V and J genes are TRBV11-3 and TRBJ2-7, with 8 nucleotides matching TRBD2. In germline, CDR1 is SGHNT, CDR2 YENEEA. The CDR3 has 13 residues. V shed 5 bases, J shed 6 bases, and the junction held 6 bases outside the gene matches.

The chain joins TRBV4-3 to TRBJ2-7; 8 bases are a match to TRBD2. V lost 1 base, J lost 3 bases, and 2 bases stayed unmatched. From germline, CDR1 is LGHNA and CDR2 YSLEER. The CDR3 consists of 14 residues. The CDR3 region is CASSQATSGYEQYF. DNA of the CDR3: TGCGCCAGCAGCCAAGCCACTAGCGGCTACGAGCAGTACTTC.